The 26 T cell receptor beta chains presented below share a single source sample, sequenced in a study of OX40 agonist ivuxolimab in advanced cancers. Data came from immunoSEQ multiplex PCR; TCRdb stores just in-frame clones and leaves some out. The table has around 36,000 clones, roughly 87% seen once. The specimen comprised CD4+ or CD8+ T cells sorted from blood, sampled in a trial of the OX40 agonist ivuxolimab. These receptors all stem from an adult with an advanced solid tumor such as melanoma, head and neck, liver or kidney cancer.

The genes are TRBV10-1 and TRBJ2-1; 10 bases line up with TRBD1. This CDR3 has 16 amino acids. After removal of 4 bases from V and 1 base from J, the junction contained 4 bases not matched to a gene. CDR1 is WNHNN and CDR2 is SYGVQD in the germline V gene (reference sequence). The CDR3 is CASSGWTGGSYNEQFF. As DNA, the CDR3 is TGCGCCAGCAGTGGCTGGACAGGGGGTTCCTACAATGAGCAGTTCTTC.

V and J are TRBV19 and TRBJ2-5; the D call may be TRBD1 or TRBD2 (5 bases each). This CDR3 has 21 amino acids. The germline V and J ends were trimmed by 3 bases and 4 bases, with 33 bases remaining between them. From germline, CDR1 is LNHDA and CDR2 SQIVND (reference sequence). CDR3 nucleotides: TGTGCCAGTAGTATGGGGGAGTCCCAGCGGTATACCTTGGAGAGACCAGAGACCCAGTACTTC. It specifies CASSMGESQRYTLERPETQYF.

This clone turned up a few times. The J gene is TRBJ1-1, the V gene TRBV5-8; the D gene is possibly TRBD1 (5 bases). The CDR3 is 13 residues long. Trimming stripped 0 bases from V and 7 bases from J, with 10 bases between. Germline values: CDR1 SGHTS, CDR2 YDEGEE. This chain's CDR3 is CASSLGGRVEAFF. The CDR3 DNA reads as TGTGCCAGCAGCTTGGGAGGCAGGGTTGAAGCTTTCTTT.

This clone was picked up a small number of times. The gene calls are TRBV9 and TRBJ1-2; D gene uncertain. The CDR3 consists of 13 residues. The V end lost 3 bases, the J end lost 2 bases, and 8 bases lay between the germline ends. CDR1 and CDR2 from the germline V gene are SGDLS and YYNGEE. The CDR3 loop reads CASSDNSNYGYTF. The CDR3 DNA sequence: TGTGCCAGCAGCGATAATTCGAACTATGGCTACACCTTC. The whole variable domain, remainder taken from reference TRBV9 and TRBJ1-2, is DSGVTQTPKHLITATGQRVTLRCSPRSGDLSVYWYQQSLDQGLQFLIQYYNGEERAKGNILERFSAQQFPDLHSELNLSSLELGDSALYFCASSDNSNYGYTFGSGTRLTVV.

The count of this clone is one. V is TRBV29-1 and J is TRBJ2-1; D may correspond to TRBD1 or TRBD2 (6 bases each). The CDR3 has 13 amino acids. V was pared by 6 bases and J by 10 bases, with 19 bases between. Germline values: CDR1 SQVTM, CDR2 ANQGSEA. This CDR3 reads CSVPPWGAREQFF. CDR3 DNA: TGCAGCGTCCCTCCATGGGGGGCAAGGGAGCAGTTCTTC.

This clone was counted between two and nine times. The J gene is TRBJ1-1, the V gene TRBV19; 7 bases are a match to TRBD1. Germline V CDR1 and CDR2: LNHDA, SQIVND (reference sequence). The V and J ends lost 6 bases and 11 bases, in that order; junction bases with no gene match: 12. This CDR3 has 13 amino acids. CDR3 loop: CASSLRQGLEAFF. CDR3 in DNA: TGTGCCAGTAGCCTACGACAGGGATTGGAGGCTTTCTTT.

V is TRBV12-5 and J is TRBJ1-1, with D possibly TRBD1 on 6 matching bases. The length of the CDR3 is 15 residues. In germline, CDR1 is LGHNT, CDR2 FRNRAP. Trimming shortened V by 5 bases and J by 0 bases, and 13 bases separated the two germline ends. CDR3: CASGRGGSLNTEAFF. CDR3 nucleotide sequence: TGTGCTAGTGGTCGGGGGGGCAGCTTGAACACTGAAGCTTTCTTT.

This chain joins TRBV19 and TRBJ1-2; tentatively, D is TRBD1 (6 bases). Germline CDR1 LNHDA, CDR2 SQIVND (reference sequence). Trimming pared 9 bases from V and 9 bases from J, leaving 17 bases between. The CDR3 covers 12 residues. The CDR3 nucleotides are TGTGCCAGCACAGCAGGGACATATCGCTACACCTTC. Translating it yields CASTAGTYRYTF.

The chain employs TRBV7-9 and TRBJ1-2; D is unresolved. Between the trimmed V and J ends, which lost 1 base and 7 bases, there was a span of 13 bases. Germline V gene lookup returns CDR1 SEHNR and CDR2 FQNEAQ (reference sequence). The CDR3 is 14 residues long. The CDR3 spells CASSLGLEDGGYTF. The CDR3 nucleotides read TGTGCCAGCAGCTTAGGGCTGGAGGATGGTGGCTACACCTTC.

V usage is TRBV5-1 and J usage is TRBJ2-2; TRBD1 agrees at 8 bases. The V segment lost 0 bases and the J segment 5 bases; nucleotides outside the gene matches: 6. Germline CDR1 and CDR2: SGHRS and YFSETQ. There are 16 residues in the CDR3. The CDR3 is CASSLDWQGATGELFF. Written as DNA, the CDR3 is TGCGCCAGCAGCTTGGACTGGCAGGGGGCAACCGGGGAGCTGTTTTTT. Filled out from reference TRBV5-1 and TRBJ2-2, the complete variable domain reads KAGVTQTPRYLIKTRGQQVTLSCSPISGHRSVSWYQQTPGQGLQFLFEYFSETQRNKGNFPGRFSGRQFSNSRSEMNVSTLELGDSALYLCASSLDWQGATGELFFGEGSRLTVL.

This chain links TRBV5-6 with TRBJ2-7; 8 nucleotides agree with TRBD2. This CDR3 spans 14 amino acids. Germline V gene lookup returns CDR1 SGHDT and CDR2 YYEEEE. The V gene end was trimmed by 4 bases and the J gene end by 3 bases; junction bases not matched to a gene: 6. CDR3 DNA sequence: TGTGCCAGCAGCGAACAGCGGGGGTACTACGAGCAGTACTTC. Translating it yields CASSEQRGYYEQYF.

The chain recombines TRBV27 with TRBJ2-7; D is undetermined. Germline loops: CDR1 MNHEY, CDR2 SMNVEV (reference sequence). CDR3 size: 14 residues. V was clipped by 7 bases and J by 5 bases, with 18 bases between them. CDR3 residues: CASNPPGQSHEQYF. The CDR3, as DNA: TGTGCCAGCAATCCCCCGGGCCAGAGTCACGAGCAGTACTTC.

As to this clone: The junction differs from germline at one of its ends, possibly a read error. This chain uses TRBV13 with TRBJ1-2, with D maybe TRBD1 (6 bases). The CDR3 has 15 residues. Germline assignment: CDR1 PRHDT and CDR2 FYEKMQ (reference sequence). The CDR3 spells CASSQGPGQFYGYTF. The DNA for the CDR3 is TGCGCCAGCAGCCAAGGCCCGGGACAATTCTATGGCTACACCTTC.

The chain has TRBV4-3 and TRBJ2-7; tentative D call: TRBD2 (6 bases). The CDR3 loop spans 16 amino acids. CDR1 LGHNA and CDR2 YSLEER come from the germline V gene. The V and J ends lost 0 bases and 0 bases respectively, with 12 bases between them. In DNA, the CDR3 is TGCGCCAGCAGCCAAGAATTTGCCGGGGGCTCCTACGAGCAGTACTTC. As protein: CASSQEFAGGSYEQYF.

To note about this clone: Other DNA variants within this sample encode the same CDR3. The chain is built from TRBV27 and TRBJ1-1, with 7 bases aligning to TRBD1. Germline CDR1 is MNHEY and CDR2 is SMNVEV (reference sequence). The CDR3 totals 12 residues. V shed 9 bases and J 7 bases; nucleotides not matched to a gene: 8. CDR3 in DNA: TGTGCCAGTGGTCGACAGGGCATTGAAGCTTTCTTT. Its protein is CASGRQGIEAFF.

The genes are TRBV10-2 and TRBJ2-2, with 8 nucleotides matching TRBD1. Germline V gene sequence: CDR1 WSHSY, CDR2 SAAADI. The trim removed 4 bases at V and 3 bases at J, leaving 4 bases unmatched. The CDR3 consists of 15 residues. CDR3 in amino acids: CASSGDRGYTGELFF. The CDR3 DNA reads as TGCGCCAGCAGTGGAGACAGGGGTTACACCGGGGAGCTGTTTTTT.

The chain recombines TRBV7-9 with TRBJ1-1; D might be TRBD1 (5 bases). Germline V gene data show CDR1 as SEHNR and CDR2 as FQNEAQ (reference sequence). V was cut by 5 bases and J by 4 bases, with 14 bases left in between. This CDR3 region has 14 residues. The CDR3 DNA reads TGTGCCAGCAGCACCCCAGCGGGGGGCACTGAAGCTTTCTTT. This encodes CASSTPAGGTEAFF.

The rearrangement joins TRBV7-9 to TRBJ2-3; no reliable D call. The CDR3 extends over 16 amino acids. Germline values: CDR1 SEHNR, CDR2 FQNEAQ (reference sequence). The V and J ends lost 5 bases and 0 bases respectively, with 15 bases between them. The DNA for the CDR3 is TGTGCCAGCAGCCCCCCGGCAGCCCCTAGCACAGATACGCAGTATTTT. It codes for CASSPPAAPSTDTQYF.

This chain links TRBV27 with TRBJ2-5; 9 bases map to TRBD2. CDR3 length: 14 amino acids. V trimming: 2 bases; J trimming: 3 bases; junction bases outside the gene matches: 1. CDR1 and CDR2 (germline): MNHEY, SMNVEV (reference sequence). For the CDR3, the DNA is TGTGCCAGCAGTTTAGTAGCGGGGGAAGAGACCCAGTACTTC. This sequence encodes CASSLVAGEETQYF.

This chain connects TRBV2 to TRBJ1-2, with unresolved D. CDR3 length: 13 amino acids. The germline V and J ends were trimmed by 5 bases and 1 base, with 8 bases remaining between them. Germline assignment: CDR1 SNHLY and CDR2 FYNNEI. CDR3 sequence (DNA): TGTGCCAGCAGTTACGGGGATAACTATGGCTACACCTTC. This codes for CASSYGDNYGYTF. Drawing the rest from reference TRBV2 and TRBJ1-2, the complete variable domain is EPEVTQTPSHQVTQMGQEVILRCVPISNHLYFYWYRQILGQKVEFLVSFYNNEISEKSEIFDDQFSVERPDGSNFTLKIRSTKLEDSAMYFCASSYGDNYGYTFGSGTRLTVV.

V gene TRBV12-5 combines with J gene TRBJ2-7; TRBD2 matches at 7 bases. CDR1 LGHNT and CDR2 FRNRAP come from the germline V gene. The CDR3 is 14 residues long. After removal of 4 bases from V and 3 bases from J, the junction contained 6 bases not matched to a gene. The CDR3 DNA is TGTGCTAGTGGTTCCTCCGGGGGGTTCTACGAGCAGTACTTC. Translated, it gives CASGSSGGFYEQYF. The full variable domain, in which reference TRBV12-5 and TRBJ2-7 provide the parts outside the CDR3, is DARVTQTPRHKVTEMGQEVTMRCQPILGHNTVFWYRQTMMQGLELLAYFRNRAPLDDSGMPKDRFSAEMPDATLATLKIQPSEPRDSAVYFCASGSSGGFYEQYFGPGTRLTVT.

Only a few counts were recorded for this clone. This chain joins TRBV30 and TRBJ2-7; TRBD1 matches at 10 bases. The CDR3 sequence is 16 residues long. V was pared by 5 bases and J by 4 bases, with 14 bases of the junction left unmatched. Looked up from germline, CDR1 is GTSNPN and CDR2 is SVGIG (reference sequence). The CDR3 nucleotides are TGTGCCTGGGATCCAAATCTCACGGGACAGGGGTACGAGCAGTACTTC. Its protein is CAWDPNLTGQGYEQYF.

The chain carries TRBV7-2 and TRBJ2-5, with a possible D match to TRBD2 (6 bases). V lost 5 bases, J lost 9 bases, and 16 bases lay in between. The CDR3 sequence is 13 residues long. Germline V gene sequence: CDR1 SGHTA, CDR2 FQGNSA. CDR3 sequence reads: CASSQGGRRAQYF. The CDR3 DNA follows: TGTGCCAGCAGCCAAGGTGGGAGGCGGGCCCAGTACTTC. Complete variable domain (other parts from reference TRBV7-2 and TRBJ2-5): GAGVSQSPSNKVTEKGKDVELRCDPISGHTALYWYRQSLGQGLEFLIYFQGNSAPDKSGLPSDRFSAERTGGSVSTLTIQRTQQEDSAVYLCASSQGGRRAQYFGPGTRLLVL.

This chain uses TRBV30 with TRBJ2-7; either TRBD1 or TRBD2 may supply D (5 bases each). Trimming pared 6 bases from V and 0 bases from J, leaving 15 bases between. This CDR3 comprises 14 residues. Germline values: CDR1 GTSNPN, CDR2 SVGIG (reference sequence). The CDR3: CACTGTAISYEQYF. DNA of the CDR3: TGTGCCTGCACCGGGACGGCGATCTCCTACGAGCAGTACTTC.

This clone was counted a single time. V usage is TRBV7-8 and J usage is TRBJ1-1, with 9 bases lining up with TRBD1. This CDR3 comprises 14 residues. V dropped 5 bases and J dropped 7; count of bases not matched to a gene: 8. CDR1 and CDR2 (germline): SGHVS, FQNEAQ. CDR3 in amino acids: CASSALQGADEAFF. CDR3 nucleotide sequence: TGTGCCAGCAGCGCTTTACAGGGGGCTGATGAAGCTTTCTTT.

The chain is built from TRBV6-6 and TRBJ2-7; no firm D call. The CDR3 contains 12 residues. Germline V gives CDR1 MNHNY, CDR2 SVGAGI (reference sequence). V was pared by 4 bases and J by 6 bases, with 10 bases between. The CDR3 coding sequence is TGTGCCAGCAGTTCTCCCGCCCGCGAGCAGTACTTC. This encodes CASSSPAREQYF.